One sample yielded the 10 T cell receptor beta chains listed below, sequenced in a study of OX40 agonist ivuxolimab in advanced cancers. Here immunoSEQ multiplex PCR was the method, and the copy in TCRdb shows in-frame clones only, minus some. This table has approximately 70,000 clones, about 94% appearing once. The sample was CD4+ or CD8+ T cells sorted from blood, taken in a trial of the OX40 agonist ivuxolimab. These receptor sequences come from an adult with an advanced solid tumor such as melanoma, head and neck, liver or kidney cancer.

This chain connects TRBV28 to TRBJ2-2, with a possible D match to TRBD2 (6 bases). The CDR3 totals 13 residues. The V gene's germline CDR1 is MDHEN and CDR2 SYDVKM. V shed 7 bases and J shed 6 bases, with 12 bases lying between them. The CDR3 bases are TGTGCCAGCATAAGCGGGTCGTCCGGGGAGCTGTTTTTT. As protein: CASISGSSGELFF.

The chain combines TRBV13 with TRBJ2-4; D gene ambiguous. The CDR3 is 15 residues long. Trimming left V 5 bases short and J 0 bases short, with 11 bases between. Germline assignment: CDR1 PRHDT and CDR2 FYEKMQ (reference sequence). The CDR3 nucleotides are TGTGCCAGCAGCCGGCCGTCTCTAGCCAAAAACATTCAGTACTTC. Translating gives CASSRPSLAKNIQYF.

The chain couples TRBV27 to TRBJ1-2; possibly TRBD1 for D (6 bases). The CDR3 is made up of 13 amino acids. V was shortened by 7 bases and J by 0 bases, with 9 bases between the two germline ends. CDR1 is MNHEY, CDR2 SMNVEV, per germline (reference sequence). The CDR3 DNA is TGTGCCAGCAAAGGACAGACTAACTATGGCTACACCTTC. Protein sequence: CASKGQTNYGYTF.

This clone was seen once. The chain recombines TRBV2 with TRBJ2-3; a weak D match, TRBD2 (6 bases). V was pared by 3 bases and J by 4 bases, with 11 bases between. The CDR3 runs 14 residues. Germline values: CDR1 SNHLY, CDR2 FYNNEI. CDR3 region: CASSDGRAPDTQYF. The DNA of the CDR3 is TGTGCCAGCAGTGACGGGAGAGCGCCAGATACGCAGTATTTT.

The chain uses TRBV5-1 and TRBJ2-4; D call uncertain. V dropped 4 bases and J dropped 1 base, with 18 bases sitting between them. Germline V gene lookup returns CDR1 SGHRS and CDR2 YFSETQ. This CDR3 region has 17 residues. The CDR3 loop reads CASSTTISESAKNIQYF. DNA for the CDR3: TGCGCCAGCAGCACGACGATATCTGAGTCGGCCAAAAACATTCAGTACTTC.

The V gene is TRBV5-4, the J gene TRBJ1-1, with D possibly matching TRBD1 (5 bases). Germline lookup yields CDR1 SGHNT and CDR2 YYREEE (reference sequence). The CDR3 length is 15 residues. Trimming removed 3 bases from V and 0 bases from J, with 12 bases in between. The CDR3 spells CASSSDPGLNTEAFF. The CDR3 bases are TGTGCCAGCAGCTCAGACCCGGGACTGAACACTGAAGCTTTCTTT.

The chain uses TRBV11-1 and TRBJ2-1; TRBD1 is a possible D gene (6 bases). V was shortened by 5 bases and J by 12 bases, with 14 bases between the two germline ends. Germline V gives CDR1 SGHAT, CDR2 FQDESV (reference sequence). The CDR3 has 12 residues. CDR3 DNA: TGTGCCAGCAGCCTGGCCTTGACAGGGCAGTTCTTC. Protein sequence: CASSLALTGQFF.

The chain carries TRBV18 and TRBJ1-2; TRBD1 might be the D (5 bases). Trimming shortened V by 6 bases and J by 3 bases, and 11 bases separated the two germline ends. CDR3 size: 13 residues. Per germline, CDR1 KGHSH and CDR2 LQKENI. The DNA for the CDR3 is TGTGCCAGCTCGGCGGGACGCGACTATGGCTACACCTTC. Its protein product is CASSAGRDYGYTF.

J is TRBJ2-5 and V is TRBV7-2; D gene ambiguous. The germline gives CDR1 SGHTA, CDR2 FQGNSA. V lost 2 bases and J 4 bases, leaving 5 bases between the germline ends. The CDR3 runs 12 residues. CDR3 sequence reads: CASSLSRETQYF. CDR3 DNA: TGTGCCAGCAGCTTATCTAGAGAGACCCAGTACTTC.

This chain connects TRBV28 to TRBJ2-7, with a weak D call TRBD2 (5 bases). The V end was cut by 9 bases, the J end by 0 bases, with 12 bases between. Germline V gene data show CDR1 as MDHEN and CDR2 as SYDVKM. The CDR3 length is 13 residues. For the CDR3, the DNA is TGTGCCAGTGCCTCCGGGATCTCCTACGAGCAGTACTTC. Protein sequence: CASASGISYEQYF.